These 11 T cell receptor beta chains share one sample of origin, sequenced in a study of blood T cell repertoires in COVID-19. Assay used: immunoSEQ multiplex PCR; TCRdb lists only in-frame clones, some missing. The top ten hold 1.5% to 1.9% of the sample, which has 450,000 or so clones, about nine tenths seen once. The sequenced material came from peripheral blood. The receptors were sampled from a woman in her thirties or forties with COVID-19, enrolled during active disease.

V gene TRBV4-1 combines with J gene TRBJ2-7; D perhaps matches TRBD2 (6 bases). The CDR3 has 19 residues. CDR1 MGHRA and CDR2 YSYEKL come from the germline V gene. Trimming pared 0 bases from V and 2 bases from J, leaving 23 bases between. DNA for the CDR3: TGCGCCAGCAGCCAAGATGGAGGTGGTCTGGGTAAGCGGGCCTACGAGCAGTACTTC. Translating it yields CASSQDGGGLGKRAYEQYF.

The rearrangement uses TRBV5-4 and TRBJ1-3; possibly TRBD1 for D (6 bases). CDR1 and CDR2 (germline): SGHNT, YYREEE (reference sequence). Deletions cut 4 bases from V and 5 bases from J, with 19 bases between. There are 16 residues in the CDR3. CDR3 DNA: TGTGCCAGCAGCCCCCCCGGGACACCCGACCGAAACACCATATATTTT. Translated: CASSPPGTPDRNTIYF.

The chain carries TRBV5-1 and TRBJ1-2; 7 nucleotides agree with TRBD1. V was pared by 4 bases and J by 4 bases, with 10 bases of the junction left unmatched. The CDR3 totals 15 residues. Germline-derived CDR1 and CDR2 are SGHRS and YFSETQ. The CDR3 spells CASSDGVQGGYGYTF. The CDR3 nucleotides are TGCGCCAGCAGCGATGGAGTCCAGGGGGGCTATGGCTACACCTTC.

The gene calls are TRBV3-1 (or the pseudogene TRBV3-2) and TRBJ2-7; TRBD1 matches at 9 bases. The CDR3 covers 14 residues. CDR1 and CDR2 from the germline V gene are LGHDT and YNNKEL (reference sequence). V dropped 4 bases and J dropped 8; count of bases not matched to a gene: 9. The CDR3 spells CASSLTGTGQKQYF. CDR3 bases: TGTGCCAGCAGCCTAACCGGGACAGGGCAAAAGCAGTACTTC.

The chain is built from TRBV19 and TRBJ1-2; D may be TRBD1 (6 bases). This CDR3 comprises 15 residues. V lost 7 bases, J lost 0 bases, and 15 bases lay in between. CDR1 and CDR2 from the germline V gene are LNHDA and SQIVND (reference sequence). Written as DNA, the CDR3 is TGTGCCAGTACCCACAGGGACCGTCCTAACTATGGCTACACCTTC. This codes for CASTHRDRPNYGYTF.

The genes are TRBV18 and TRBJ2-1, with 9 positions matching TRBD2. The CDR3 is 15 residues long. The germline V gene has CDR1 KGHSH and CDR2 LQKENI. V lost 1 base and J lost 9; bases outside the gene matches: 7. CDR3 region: CASSPRVAGEGEQFF. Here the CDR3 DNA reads TGTGCCAGCTCACCACGGGTAGCGGGAGAAGGTGAGCAGTTCTTC.

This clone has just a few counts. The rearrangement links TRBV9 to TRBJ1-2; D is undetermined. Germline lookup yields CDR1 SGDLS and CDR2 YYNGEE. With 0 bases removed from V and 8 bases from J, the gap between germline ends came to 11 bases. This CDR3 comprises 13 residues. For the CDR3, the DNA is TGTGCCAGCAGCGTAGATTCCGCTCGGGGCTACACCTTC. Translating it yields CASSVDSARGYTF.

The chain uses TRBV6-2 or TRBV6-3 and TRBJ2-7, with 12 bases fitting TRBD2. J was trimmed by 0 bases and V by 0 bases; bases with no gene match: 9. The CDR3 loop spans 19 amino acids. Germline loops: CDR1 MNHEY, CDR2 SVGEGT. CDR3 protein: CASSYSQLAGGESSYEQYF. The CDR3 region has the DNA TGTGCCAGCAGTTACTCGCAACTAGCGGGGGGTGAAAGCTCCTACGAGCAGTACTTC.

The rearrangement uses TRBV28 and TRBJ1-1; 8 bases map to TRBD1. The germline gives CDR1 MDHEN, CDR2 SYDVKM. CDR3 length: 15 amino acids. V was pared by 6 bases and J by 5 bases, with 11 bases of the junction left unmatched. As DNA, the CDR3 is TGTGCCAGCAGCCACTTAACAGGGGGTTATACTGAAGCTTTCTTT. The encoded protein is CASSHLTGGYTEAFF. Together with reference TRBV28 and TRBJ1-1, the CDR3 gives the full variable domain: DVKVTQSSRYLVKRTGEKVFLECVQDMDHENMFWYRQDPGLGLRLIYFSYDVKMKEKGDIPEGYSVSREKKERFSLILESASTNQTSMYLCASSHLTGGYTEAFFGQGTRLTVV.

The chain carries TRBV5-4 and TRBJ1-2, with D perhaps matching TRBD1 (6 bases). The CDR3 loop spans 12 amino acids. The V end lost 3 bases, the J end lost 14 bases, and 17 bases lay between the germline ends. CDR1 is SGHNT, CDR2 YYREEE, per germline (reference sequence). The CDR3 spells CASSSQDSFCTF. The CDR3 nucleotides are TGTGCCAGCAGCTCTCAGGACAGTTTCTGTACCTTC.

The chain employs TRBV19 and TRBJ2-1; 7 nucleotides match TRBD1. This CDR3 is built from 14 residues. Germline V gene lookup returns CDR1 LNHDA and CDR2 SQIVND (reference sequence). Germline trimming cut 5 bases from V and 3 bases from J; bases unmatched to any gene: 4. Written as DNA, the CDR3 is TGTGCCAGTAGTCGGACAGGACTCTACAATGAGCAGTTCTTC. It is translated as CASSRTGLYNEQFF.